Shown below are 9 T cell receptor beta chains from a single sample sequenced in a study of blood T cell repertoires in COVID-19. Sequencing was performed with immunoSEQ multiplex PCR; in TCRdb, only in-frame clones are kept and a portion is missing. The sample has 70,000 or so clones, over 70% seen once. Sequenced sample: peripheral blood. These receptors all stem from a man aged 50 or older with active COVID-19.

CDR3 loop: CAITGTSGSNEQFF. As DNA, the CDR3 is TGTGCCATCACTGGGACTAGCGGCTCCAATGAGCAGTTCTTC. The chain carries TRBV10-3 and TRBJ2-1; 11 bases match TRBD2. The junction had 5 bases not matched to a gene; V was cut back by 7 bases and J by 6 bases. This CDR3 has 14 residues. Germline V gene data show CDR1 as ENHRY and CDR2 as SYGVKD.

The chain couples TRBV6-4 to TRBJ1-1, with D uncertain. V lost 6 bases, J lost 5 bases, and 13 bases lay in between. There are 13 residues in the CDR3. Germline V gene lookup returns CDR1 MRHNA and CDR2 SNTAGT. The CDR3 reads CASRKREGTEAFF. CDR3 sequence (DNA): TGTGCCAGCAGGAAGAGGGAGGGAACTGAAGCTTTCTTT.

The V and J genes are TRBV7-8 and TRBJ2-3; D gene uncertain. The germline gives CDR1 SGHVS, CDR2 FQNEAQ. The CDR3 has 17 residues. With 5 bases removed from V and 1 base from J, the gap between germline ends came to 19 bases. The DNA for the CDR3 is TGTGCCAGCAGCCCCCTCGACTCAAAGAGGCGCACAGATACGCAGTATTTT. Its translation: CASSPLDSKRRTDTQYF.

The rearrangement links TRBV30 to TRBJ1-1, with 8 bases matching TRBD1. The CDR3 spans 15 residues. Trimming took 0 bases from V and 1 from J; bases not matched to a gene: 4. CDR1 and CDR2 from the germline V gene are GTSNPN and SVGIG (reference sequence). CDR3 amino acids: CAWSVPDRANTEAFF. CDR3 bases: TGTGCCTGGAGTGTACCGGACAGGGCGAACACTGAAGCTTTCTTT.

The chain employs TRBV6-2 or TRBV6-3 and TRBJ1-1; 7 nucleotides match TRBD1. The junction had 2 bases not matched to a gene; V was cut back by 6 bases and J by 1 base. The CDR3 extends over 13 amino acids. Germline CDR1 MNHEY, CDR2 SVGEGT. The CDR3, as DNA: TGTGCCAGCAGCCGGACAGGGAACACTGAAGCTTTCTTT. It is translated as CASSRTGNTEAFF.

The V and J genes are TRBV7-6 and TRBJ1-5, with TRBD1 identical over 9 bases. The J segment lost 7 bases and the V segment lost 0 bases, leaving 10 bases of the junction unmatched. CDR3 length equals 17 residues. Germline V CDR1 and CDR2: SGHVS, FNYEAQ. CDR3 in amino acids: CASSLAVPGTGSQPQHF. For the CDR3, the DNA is TGTGCCAGCAGCTTAGCCGTACCCGGGACAGGGTCGCAGCCCCAGCATTTT.

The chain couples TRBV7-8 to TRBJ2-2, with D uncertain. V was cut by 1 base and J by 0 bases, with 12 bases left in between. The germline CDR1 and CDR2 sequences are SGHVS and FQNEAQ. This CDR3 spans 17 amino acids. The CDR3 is CASSLDWRNPNTGELFF. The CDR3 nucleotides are TGTGCCAGCAGCTTAGATTGGAGAAACCCGAACACCGGGGAGCTGTTTTTT.

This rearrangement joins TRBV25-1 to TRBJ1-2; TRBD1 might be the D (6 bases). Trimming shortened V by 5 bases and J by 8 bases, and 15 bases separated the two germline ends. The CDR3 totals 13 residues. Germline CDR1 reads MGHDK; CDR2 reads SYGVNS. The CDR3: CASSNRASKGYTF. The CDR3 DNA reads TGTGCCAGCAGTAACAGGGCGTCTAAAGGCTACACCTTC.

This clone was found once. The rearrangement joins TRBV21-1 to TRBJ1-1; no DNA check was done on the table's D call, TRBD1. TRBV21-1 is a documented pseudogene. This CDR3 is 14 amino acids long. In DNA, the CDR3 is TGTGCCAGCATCCCAAGACAGAGGAACACTGAAGCTTTCTTT. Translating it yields CASIPRQRNTEAFF.